This TCR beta chain was documented in a study of early T cells in non-severe SARS-CoV-2 infection. This clonotype showed up just a few times. Attached unique molecular identifiers marked individual cDNA molecules. TCRdb reprocessed the 5' RACE reads with MiXCR, giving one entry per CDR3 protein. Of roughly 75,000 distinct CDR3 sequences detected, about 10% appear once; the ten largest clones hold about 4.4%. The CDR3 has 13 residues. Germline V gene lookup returns CDR1 GTSNPN and CDR2 SVGIG (reference sequence). Trimming left V 0 bases short and J 8 bases short, with 10 bases between. The material sequenced was whole blood. The origin of this receptor is an adult who was a healthcare worker with PCR-confirmed SARS-CoV-2 infection or an uninfected control (not recorded which). The chain uses TRBV30 and TRBJ1-4, with D maybe TRBD1 (5 bases). CDR3 sequence (DNA): TGTGCCTGGAGTGTGCAGGGAGGCGAAAAACTGTTTTTT. Residues: CAWSVQGGEKLFF.